This T cell receptor beta chain originates from a study of blood T cell repertoires in COVID-19. The protocol was immunoSEQ multiplex PCR, while the TCRdb copy is restricted to in-frame clones and leaves out a portion. Among roughly 70,000 clones listed, 80% were seen once. This CDR3 region has 12 residues. The V end was cut by 5 bases, the J end by 6 bases, with 9 bases between. The germline V gene encodes CDR1 SGHRS and CDR2 YFSETQ. What was sequenced was peripheral blood. The rearrangement uses TRBV5-1 and TRBJ2-1, with no clear D. This sequence was found in a human donor in a cohort sampled during active COVID-19. CDR3 nucleotides: TGCGCCAGCAGTCCAAGCCGCAATGAGCAGTTCTTC. Protein sequence: CASSPSRNEQFF.